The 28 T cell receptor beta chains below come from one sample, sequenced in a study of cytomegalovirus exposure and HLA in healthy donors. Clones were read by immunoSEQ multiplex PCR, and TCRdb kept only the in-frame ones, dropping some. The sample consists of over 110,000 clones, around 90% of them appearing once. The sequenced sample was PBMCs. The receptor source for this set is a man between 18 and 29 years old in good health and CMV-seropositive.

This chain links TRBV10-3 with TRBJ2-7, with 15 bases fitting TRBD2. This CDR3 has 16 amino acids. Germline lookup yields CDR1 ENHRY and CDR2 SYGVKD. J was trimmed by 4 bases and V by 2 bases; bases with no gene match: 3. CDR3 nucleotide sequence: TGTGCCATCAGTGAGGGGACTAGCGGGAGGATTTACGAGCAGTACTTC. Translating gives CAISEGTSGRIYEQYF.

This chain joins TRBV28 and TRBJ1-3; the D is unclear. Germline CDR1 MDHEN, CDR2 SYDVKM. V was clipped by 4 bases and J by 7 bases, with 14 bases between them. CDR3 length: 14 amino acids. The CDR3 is CASSSPRGWNTIYF. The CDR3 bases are TGTGCCAGCAGTTCCCCGCGAGGGTGGAACACCATATATTTT.

The CDR3 loop is CASSYSRQGNQPQHF. CDR3 nucleotide sequence: TGTGCCAGCAGTTACTCGAGGCAGGGAAACCAGCCCCAGCATTTT. This chain uses TRBV6-5 with TRBJ1-5; possible D gene TRBD1, 5 bases. The germline CDR1 and CDR2 sequences are MNHEY and SVGAGI. The CDR3 consists of 15 residues. Trimming pared 0 bases from V and 7 bases from J, leaving 13 bases between.

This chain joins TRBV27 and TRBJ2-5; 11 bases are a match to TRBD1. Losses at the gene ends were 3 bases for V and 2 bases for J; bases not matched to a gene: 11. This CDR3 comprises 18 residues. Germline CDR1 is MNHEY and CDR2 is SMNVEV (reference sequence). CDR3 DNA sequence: TGTGCCAGCAGTTTGTCCGGGACAGGGGGTTTCTTGCAAGAGACCCAGTACTTC. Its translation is CASSLSGTGGFLQETQYF.

Here the CDR3 DNA reads TGTGCCAGTAGTATTGTAGCGGCCTCCTACAATGAGCAGTTCTTC. This codes for CASSIVAASYNEQFF. V and J are TRBV19 and TRBJ2-1; tentative D call: TRBD2 (6 bases). The germline gives CDR1 LNHDA, CDR2 SQIVND (reference sequence). The CDR3 covers 15 residues. Between the trimmed V and J ends, which lost 3 bases and 0 bases, there was a span of 9 bases. The whole variable domain, remainder taken from reference TRBV19 and TRBJ2-1, is DGGITQSPKYLFRKEGQNVTLSCEQNLNHDAMYWYRQDPGQGLRLIYYSQIVNDFQKGDIAEGYSVSREKKESFPLTVTSAQKNPTAFYLCASSIVAASYNEQFFGPGTRLTVL.

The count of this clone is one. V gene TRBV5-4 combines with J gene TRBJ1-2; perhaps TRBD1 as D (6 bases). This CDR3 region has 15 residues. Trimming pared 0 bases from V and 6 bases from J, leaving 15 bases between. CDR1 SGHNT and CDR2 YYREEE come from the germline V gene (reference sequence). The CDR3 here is CASSLGNPGDNGYTF. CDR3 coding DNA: TGTGCCAGCAGCTTGGGTAATCCAGGGGATAATGGCTACACCTTC.

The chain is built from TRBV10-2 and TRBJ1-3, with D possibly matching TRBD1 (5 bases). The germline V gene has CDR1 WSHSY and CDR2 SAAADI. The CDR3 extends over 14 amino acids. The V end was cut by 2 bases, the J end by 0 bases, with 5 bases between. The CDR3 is CASSERGSGNTIYF. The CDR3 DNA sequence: TGCGCCAGCAGTGAGAGGGGCTCTGGAAACACCATATATTTT.

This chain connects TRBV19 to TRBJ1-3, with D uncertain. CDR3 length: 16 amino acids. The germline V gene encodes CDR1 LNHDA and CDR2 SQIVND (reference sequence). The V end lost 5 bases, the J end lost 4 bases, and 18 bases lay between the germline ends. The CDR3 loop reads CASSRLGSGRGNTIYF. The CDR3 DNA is TGTGCCAGTAGTCGGCTTGGCAGCGGCCGAGGAAACACCATATATTTT.

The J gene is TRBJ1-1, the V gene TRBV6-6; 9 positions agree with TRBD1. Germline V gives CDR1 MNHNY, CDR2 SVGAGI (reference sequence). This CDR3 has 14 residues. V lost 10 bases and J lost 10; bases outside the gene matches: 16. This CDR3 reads CATLGGQGLSGAFF. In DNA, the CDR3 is TGTGCCACACTAGGGGGACAGGGACTGTCGGGAGCTTTCTTT.

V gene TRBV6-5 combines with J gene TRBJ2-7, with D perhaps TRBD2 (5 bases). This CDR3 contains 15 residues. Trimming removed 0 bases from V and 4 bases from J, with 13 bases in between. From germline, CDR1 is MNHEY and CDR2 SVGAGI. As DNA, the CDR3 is TGTGCCAGCAGTTACTCGGAGGCATCTAGGTACGAGCAGTACTTC. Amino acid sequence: CASSYSEASRYEQYF.

The CDR3 DNA reads as TGTGCCAGCAGCGTAGTATCAGGGGCGGAGACCCAGTACTTC. Translating it yields CASSVVSGAETQYF. The genes are TRBV9 and TRBJ2-5, with D tentatively TRBD1 (6 bases). The ends were cut back, 0 bases at V and 5 bases at J, with 11 bases in the middle. Germline V CDR1 and CDR2: SGDLS, YYNGEE. The CDR3 sequence is 14 residues long.

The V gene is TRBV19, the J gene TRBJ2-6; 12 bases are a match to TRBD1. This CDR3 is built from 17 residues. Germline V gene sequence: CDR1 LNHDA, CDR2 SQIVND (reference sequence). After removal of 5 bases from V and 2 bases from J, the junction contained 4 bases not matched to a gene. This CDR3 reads CASSPGQGAPGANVLTF. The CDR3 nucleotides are TGTGCCAGTAGTCCGGGACAGGGGGCGCCTGGGGCCAACGTCCTGACTTTC.

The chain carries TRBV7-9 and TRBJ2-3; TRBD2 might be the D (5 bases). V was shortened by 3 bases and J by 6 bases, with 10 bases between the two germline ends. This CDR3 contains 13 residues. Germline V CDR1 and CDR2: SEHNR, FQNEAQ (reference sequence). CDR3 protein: CASSLGRGDTQYF. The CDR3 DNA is TGTGCCAGCAGCTTGGGCCGCGGGGATACGCAGTATTTT.

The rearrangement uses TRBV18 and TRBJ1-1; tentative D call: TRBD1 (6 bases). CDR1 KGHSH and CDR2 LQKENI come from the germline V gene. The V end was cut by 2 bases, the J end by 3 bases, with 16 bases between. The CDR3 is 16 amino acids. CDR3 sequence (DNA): TGTGCCAGCTCACCATACACAGGGCCCGGGGACACTGAAGCTTTCTTT. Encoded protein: CASSPYTGPGDTEAFF.

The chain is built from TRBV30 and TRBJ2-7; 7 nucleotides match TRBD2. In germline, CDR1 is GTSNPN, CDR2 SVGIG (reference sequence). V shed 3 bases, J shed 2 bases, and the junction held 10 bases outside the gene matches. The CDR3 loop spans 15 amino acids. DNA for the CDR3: TGTGCCTGGAGGGACACGGGGGGTCCAGCCTACGAGCAGTACTTC. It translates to CAWRDTGGPAYEQYF.

For the CDR3, the DNA is TGCAGCGTCCAGGGTCCTGGTGGCTACACCTTC. Its translation: CSVQGPGGYTF. This chain links TRBV29-1 with TRBJ1-2, with D possibly being TRBD1 (5 bases). Germline CDR1 and CDR2: SQVTM and ANQGSEA. V lost 6 bases, J lost 7 bases, and 12 bases lay in between. CDR3 size: 11 residues.

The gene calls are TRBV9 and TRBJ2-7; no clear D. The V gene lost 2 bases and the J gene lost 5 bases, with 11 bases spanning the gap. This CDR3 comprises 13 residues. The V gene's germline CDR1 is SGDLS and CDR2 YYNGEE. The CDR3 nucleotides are TGTGCCAGCAGCGTCGCCTCACATCACGAGCAGTACTTC. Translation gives CASSVASHHEQYF.

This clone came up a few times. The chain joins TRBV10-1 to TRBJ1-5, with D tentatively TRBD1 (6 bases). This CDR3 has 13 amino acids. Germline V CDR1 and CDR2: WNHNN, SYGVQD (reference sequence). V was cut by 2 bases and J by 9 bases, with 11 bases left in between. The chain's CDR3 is CASSEAGDRPQHF. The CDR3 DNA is TGCGCCAGCAGTGAGGCAGGGGATCGGCCCCAGCATTTT.

The CDR3: CASSQDIPSGGEKNTGELFF. The CDR3 DNA is TGTGCCAGCAGCCAAGATATTCCTAGCGGGGGGGAAAAGAACACCGGGGAGCTGTTTTTT. V gene TRBV14 combines with J gene TRBJ2-2, with 12 bases identical to TRBD2. CDR1 SGHDN and CDR2 FVKESK come from the germline V gene. The V segment lost 0 bases and the J segment 1 base; nucleotides outside the gene matches: 9. The CDR3 consists of 20 residues.

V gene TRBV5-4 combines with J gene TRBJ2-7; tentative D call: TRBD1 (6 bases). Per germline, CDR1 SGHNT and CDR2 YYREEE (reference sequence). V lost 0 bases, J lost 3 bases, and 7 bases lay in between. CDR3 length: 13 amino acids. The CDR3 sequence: CASSLGTDYEQYF. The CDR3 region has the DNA TGTGCCAGCAGCTTGGGGACAGACTACGAGCAGTACTTC.

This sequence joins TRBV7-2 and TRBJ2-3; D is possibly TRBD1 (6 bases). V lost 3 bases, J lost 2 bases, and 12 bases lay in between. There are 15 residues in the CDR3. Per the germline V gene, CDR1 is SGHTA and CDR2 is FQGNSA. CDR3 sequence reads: CASSLLGAPTDTQYF. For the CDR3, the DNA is TGTGCCAGCAGCTTGCTGGGGGCCCCCACAGATACGCAGTATTTT. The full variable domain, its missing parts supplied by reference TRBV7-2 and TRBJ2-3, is GAGVSQSPSNKVTEKGKDVELRCDPISGHTALYWYRQSLGQGLEFLIYFQGNSAPDKSGLPSDRFSAERTGGSVSTLTIQRTQQEDSAVYLCASSLLGAPTDTQYFGPGTRLTVL.

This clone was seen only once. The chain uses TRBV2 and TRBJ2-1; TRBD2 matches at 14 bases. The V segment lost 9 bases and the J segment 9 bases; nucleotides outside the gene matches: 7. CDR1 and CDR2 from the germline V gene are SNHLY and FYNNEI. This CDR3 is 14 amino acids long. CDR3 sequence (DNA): TGTGCCAGTCTGACTAGCGGGGGGGTCGGTGAGCAGTTCTTC. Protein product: CASLTSGGVGEQFF.

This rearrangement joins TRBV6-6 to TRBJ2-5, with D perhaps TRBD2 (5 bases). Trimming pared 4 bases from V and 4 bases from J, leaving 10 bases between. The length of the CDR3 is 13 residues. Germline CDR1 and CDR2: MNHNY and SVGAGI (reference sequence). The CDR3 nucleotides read TGTGCCAGCAGTTTGTTGGGGAGAGAGACCCAGTACTTC. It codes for CASSLLGRETQYF.

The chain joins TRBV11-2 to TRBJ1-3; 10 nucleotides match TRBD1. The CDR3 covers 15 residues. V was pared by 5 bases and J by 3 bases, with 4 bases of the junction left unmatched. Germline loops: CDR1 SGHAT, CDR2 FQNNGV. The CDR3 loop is CASSLGTGVGNTIYF. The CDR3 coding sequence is TGTGCCAGCAGCCTCGGGACAGGGGTTGGAAACACCATATATTTT.

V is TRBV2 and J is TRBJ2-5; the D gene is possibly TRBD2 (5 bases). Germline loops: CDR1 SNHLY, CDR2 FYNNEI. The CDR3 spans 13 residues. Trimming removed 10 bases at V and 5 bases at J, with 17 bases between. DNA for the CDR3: TGTGCCAACTCCCGGGGTCCACGGGAGACCCAGTACTTC. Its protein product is CANSRGPRETQYF.

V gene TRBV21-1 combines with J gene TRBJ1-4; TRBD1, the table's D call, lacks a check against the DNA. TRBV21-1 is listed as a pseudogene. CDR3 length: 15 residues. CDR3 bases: TGTGCCAGCAGCGCCGCGGGACAGAGCGATGAAAAACTGTTTTTT. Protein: CASSAAGQSDEKLFF.

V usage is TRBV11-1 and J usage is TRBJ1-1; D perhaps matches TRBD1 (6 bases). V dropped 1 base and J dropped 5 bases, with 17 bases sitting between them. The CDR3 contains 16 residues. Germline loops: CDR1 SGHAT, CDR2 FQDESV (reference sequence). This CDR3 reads CASSLEVGRGKTEAFF. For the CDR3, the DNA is TGTGCCAGCAGCTTAGAGGTTGGGAGGGGGAAGACTGAAGCTTTCTTT.

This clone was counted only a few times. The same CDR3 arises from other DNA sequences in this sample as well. CDR3 protein: CASSPPRTSGSTDTQYF. The DNA of the CDR3 is TGTGCCAGCTCACCACCGCGGACTAGCGGGAGCACAGATACGCAGTATTTT. This chain links TRBV18 with TRBJ2-3, with TRBD2 matching 11 bases. Trimming at V came to 0 bases and at J to 0 bases, leaving 2 bases not matched to a gene. The CDR3 runs 17 residues. The V gene's germline CDR1 is KGHSH and CDR2 LQKENI.